This paragraph covers one T cell receptor (beta chain) sequence. A few counts support this clonotype. It lacks a known antigen. Since the CDR3 does not end with the conserved phenylalanine or tryptophan, this likely comes from a read error. V and J lose 6 bases and 1 base, and a span of 12 bases separates them. The CDR3 spans 14 residues, counting both ends. Only the CDR3 part of the read is kept: 42 bases, read in frame from the first base. Libraries were prepared through 5' RACE. Sequencer: Illumina HiSeq 2500. A second PCR of roughly 7 to 11 cycles was performed with a sample-barcoded 5' primer and a J-beta primer mix. A template-switch 5' adaptor carrying 12 random nucleotides introduced a unique molecular identifier onto each TCR beta cDNA molecule. At least 3 million CDR3-containing paired-end reads were obtained from each sample. The Mint cDNA synthesis kit, primed by a TRBC-specific oligonucleotide, was used to synthesize first-strand cDNA from all RNA. All cDNA was treated with uracil-DNA glycosylase and then went through a first 18-cycle PCR with the universal primers M1SS and BC2_uni_R. The authors' analysis ran thus. Each sample was normalized by randomly selecting 1 million high-quality reads, each carrying a distinct molecular identifier. Instead of being binned into consensus sequences, reads that shared molecular identifiers were thrown out. MiTCR, with a Q25 quality threshold and the strictest error-elimination algorithm, was used for CDR3 identification, clonotype clustering and error correction. A nonparametric unseen species model with Euler transformation was used to estimate a lower bound on total TCR beta diversity. TCRdb trimmed the raw reads at Q25, called clones with MiXCR and kept productive beta chains. CDR3 protein sequences are deduplicated, and each keeps its most common genes and DNA. These V and J calls rely on TCRdb rather than the paper's analysis. In all, the sample holds hundreds of thousands of distinct CDR3 sequences, and about a fifth of those were seen once. The ten largest clones take up roughly a fifth of the sample.

The roughly 38 donors, aged roughly 6 to 95 years, were systemically healthy Caucasian individuals from Russia. Approximately 9.7 milliliters of peripheral blood were drawn from each donor into EDTA-treated Vacutainer tubes. Ficoll-Paque density-gradient centrifugation was used to isolate PBMCs, with at least 7 million obtained per sample. Trizol reagent was used to extract total RNA from the PBMCs, yielding at least 6 micrograms per sample. For every donor, flow cytometry on a PBMC aliquot measured the percentage of naive CD45RAhigh/CD27high T cells. The data originate from a study of blood T cells in healthy people across ages (dated by TCRdb to between 2014 and 2016). Some background on the complete study: In model experiments, template switching captured about one uniquely barcoded TCR beta cDNA molecule for every two T cells. To track age-related changes in TCR beta repertoire diversity, the study relied on deep sequencing normalized with unique cDNA molecular identifiers. Two additional independent replicas of 1 million unique cDNA reads from the same blood draw were analyzed for two donors (one aged 18 to 30 and one aged 80 or older). Four age groups were formed from the donors: young (average around 15 years), middle-aged (less than 40), aged (roughly 59) and long-lived (around 82). To avoid experimental bias, donors of different ages were distributed randomly across sequencing lanes. The research as a whole found: Because the CMV infection status of the donors was unknown, age-related changes in expanded clonotypes may potentially have been confounded. Compared with the aged group, the long-lived group had more naive CD4+ T cells, fewer expanded clones and increased TCR diversity, suggesting age selection. Total diversity estimates from one million sequenced T cells were considered lower bounds and underestimates. Since profiling was done on bulk unsorted PBMCs, naive and antigen-experienced compartments could not be conclusively compared. There was a strong correlation between observed TCR beta diversity and the percentage of naive T cells measured by flow cytometry. Observed TCR beta diversity per million T cells fell roughly linearly with age, and a significant reduction was already apparent by age roughly 40.

Sequencing used blood. The clonotype was recovered from a man between 65 and 85 years old in good health. The sequence is built from TRBV12-3 or TRBV12-4 and TRBJ1-1, and perhaps TRBD1 as D gene, on 5 matching bases. Here is the DNA: TGTGCCAGCAGGCTTACAGGATCGAACACTGAAGCTTTCCTT. This is translated as CASRLTGSNTEAFL.